One and the same sample provided the 26 T cell receptor beta chains below, sequenced in a study of beta chain features in type 1 diabetes. Investigators reverse transcribed all isolated RNA, so they sequenced expressed TCRB transcripts. Some clones are missing from TCRdb's copy, which holds only in-frame ones; the method was immunoSEQ multiplex PCR. The sample lists roughly 140,000 clones, roughly 8% occurring once. Sequenced material: central memory CD4+ T cells from blood. Receptor source: a man younger than 35 in good health.

The chain couples TRBV2 to TRBJ2-7; the match to TRBD1 covers 12 bases. V lost 10 bases and J lost 3; bases outside the gene matches: 7. The V gene's germline CDR1 is SNHLY and CDR2 FYNNEI. This CDR3 comprises 14 residues. CDR3 in amino acids: CATRGQGAVYEQYF. As DNA, the CDR3 is TGTGCCACCAGGGGACAGGGGGCGGTCTACGAGCAGTACTTC.

This clone turned up a few times. The chain couples TRBV28 to TRBJ1-1, with 7 bases that match TRBD1. This CDR3 has 14 residues. Trimming at V came to 6 bases and at J to 0 bases, leaving 4 bases not matched to a gene. Germline CDR1 reads MDHEN; CDR2 reads SYDVKM. The CDR3 DNA reads as TGTGCCAGCAGGCTAGGACAGGTGAACACTGAAGCTTTCTTT. Translation: CASRLGQVNTEAFF.

In nucleotides, the CDR3 is TGTGCCAGCAGCCAAGAAGTCGGCCTTAAAGCAAGGGGTTCGGGTTCCTACGAGCAGTACTTC. It codes for CASSQEVGLKARGSGSYEQYF. The J gene is TRBJ2-7, the V gene TRBV4-2, with TRBD1 as a possible D gene (5 bases). CDR3 length: 21 amino acids. With 0 bases removed from V and 1 base from J, the gap between germline ends came to 28 bases. Germline V gives CDR1 LGHNA, CDR2 YNFKEQ.

This clone came up a few times. The chain has TRBV5-4 and TRBJ2-3; 12 bases are shared with TRBD2. Per germline, CDR1 SGHNT and CDR2 YYREEE (reference sequence). J was trimmed by 14 bases and V by 4 bases; bases with no gene match: 14. The CDR3 has 15 amino acids. The CDR3 region is CASSPSGGGSGPRYF. Here the CDR3 DNA reads TGTGCCAGCAGCCCTAGCGGGGGGGGATCAGGGCCCCGGTATTTT.

The chain is built from TRBV4-1 and TRBJ2-2; D unclear. Trimming removed 6 bases at V and 0 bases at J, with 11 bases between. Germline V gives CDR1 MGHRA, CDR2 YSYEKL. The CDR3 has 15 residues. CDR3 sequence: CASSRGTTNTGELFF. Here the CDR3 DNA reads TGCGCCAGCAGTCGAGGAACAACGAACACCGGGGAGCTGTTTTTT.

V is TRBV7-8 and J is TRBJ1-5, with no clear D. This CDR3 is 15 amino acids long. CDR1 and CDR2 (germline): SGHVS, FQNEAQ. V was clipped by 2 bases and J by 5 bases, with 13 bases between them. CDR3 protein: CASSLLTGSDQPQHF. DNA of the CDR3: TGTGCCAGCAGCTTACTGACGGGGTCGGATCAGCCCCAGCATTTT.

This sequence joins TRBV5-6 and TRBJ2-7; D is perhaps TRBD1 (5 bases). This CDR3 is 14 amino acids long. Deletions cut 0 bases from V and 5 bases from J, with 12 bases between. Germline values: CDR1 SGHDT, CDR2 YYEEEE. The CDR3 sequence: CASSLGTMKNEQYF. In DNA form, the CDR3 reads TGTGCCAGCAGCTTGGGGACAATGAAGAACGAGCAGTACTTC.

The V gene is TRBV28, the J gene TRBJ1-5; D remains ambiguous. The CDR3 runs 11 residues. The germline V gene encodes CDR1 MDHEN and CDR2 SYDVKM. Trimming cost V 6 bases and J 13 bases, with 13 bases left between them. CDR3 in amino acids: CASRRESNQHF. Written as DNA, the CDR3 is TGTGCCAGCAGGAGGGAAAGTAATCAGCATTTT.

The V gene is TRBV11-1, the J gene TRBJ2-5; TRBD1 matches at 7 bases. CDR1 and CDR2 (germline): SGHAT, FQDESV (reference sequence). The V and J ends lost 5 bases and 4 bases, in that order; junction bases with no gene match: 7. The length of the CDR3 is 14 residues. CDR3 amino acids: CASSVRTGGETQYF. The CDR3 coding sequence is TGTGCCAGCAGCGTTCGGACAGGCGGAGAGACCCAGTACTTC.

V gene TRBV7-3 combines with J gene TRBJ2-3, with 7 bases that match TRBD1. V was clipped by 3 bases and J by 5 bases; unmatched bases: 5. Germline V gives CDR1 SGHTA, CDR2 FQGTGA. CDR3 length: 14 amino acids. The CDR3 DNA follows: TGTGCCAGCAGCTTTGGACAGGCTGGAGATACGCAGTATTTT. Translated: CASSFGQAGDTQYF.

Many counts were recorded for this clone. The V call is TRBV9, the J call TRBJ2-1, with D maybe TRBD2 (6 bases). Germline V gene data show CDR1 as SGDLS and CDR2 as YYNGEE. The V and J ends lost 0 bases and 9 bases respectively, with 19 bases between them. The CDR3 has 16 amino acids. CDR3 protein: CASSVALGIGEVEQFF. CDR3 coding DNA: TGTGCCAGCAGCGTAGCCTTGGGGATAGGGGAGGTTGAGCAGTTCTTC. The full variable domain, rest sourced from reference TRBV9 and TRBJ2-1, is DSGVTQTPKHLITATGQRVTLRCSPRSGDLSVYWYQQSLDQGLQFLIQYYNGEERAKGNILERFSAQQFPDLHSELNLSSLELGDSALYFCASSVALGIGEVEQFFGPGTRLTVL.

This clone showed up just a few times. V and J are TRBV7-9 and TRBJ1-6; TRBD1 might be the D (6 bases). Germline V gives CDR1 SEHNR, CDR2 FQNEAQ (reference sequence). The CDR3 spans 16 residues. With 5 bases removed from V and 3 bases from J, the gap between germline ends came to 14 bases. The CDR3 DNA reads as TGTGCCAGCAGCCCCGGACAGAACCTCTATAATTCACCCCTCCACTTT. Amino acid sequence: CASSPGQNLYNSPLHF. Supplemented by reference TRBV7-9 and TRBJ1-6, the full variable domain reads DTGVSQNPRHKITKRGQNVTFRCDPISEHNRLYWYRQTLGQGPEFLTYFQNEAQLEKSRLLSDRFSAERPKGSFSTLEIQRTEQGDSAMYLCASSPGQNLYNSPLHFGNGTRLTVT.

This clone showed up many times. The V call is TRBV9, the J call TRBJ1-6; TRBD1 matches at 8 bases. Per the germline V gene, CDR1 is SGDLS and CDR2 is YYNGEE. The V gene end was trimmed by 3 bases and the J gene end by 6 bases; junction bases not matched to a gene: 5. The CDR3 is 15 residues long. The CDR3 protein is CASSEGTGGNSPLHF. For the CDR3, the DNA is TGTGCCAGCAGCGAGGGGACAGGTGGTAATTCACCCCTCCACTTT. Full variable domain (outside the CDR3, taken from reference TRBV9 and TRBJ1-6): DSGVTQTPKHLITATGQRVTLRCSPRSGDLSVYWYQQSLDQGLQFLIQYYNGEERAKGNILERFSAQQFPDLHSELNLSSLELGDSALYFCASSEGTGGNSPLHFGNGTRLTVT.

Many counts were recorded for this clone. The chain links TRBV28 to TRBJ2-7; 7 bases are shared with TRBD1. The germline V gene has CDR1 MDHEN and CDR2 SYDVKM. Losses at the gene ends were 4 bases for V and 2 bases for J; bases not matched to a gene: 8. This CDR3 has 15 residues. DNA for the CDR3: TGTGCCAGCAGTTCGGGGACAGCTTACGCCTACGAGCAGTACTTC. Translated: CASSSGTAYAYEQYF.

The V gene is TRBV5-4, the J gene TRBJ2-2; 9 positions match TRBD1. This CDR3 is 16 amino acids long. Trimming took 4 bases from V and 3 from J; bases not matched to a gene: 7. The germline V gene has CDR1 SGHNT and CDR2 YYREEE (reference sequence). The CDR3 spells CASSPRGTGYTGELFF. CDR3 in DNA: TGTGCCAGCAGCCCCCGCGGGACAGGGTACACCGGGGAGCTGTTTTTT.

This clone was counted between two and nine times. This chain uses TRBV7-2 with TRBJ1-1; D possibly corresponds to TRBD1 (6 bases). Germline V CDR1 and CDR2: SGHTA, FQGNSA. CDR3 size: 13 residues. The V end was cut by 5 bases, the J end by 5 bases, with 12 bases between. The CDR3 sequence is CASSPQGVTEAFF. The CDR3 coding sequence is TGTGCCAGCAGCCCACAGGGTGTTACTGAAGCTTTCTTT. Full variable domain (missing parts from reference TRBV7-2 and TRBJ1-1): GAGVSQSPSNKVTEKGKDVELRCDPISGHTALYWYRQSLGQGLEFLIYFQGNSAPDKSGLPSDRFSAERTGGSVSTLTIQRTQQEDSAVYLCASSPQGVTEAFFGQGTRLTVV.

This clone was counted many times. The rearrangement links TRBV7-6 to TRBJ1-1, with TRBD1 as a possible D gene (6 bases). The length of the CDR3 is 12 residues. Per germline, CDR1 SGHVS and CDR2 FNYEAQ. V dropped 5 bases and J dropped 6 bases, with 10 bases sitting between them. The CDR3 coding sequence is TGTGCCAGCAGCACCTACAGGGCTGAAGCTTTCTTT. Residues: CASSTYRAEAFF. Full variable domain (missing parts from reference TRBV7-6 and TRBJ1-1): GAGVSQSPRYKVTKRGQDVALRCDPISGHVSLYWYRQALGQGPEFLTYFNYEAQQDKSGLPNDRFSAERPEGSISTLTIQRTEQRDSAMYRCASSTYRAEAFFGQGTRLTVV.

The rearrangement uses TRBV30 and TRBJ1-4; D gene ambiguous. CDR3 length: 15 residues. The V gene lost 1 base and the J gene lost 7 bases, with 16 bases spanning the gap. The germline CDR1 and CDR2 sequences are GTSNPN and SVGIG (reference sequence). CDR3 protein: CAWSGLSGRGEKLFF. CDR3 DNA sequence: TGTGCCTGGAGTGGGCTATCCGGCCGCGGTGAAAAACTGTTTTTT.

This chain joins TRBV18 and TRBJ2-1; the match to TRBD1 covers 10 bases. CDR1 is KGHSH and CDR2 is LQKENI in the germline V gene. CDR3 size: 15 residues. Trimming at V came to 1 base and at J to 8 bases, leaving 5 bases not matched to a gene. Here the CDR3 DNA reads TGTGCCAGCTCACCACGTGGACAGGGGGATTATGAGCAGTTCTTC. This codes for CASSPRGQGDYEQFF.

In this sample, this clone turned up a few times. The gene calls are TRBV30 and TRBJ2-6; 8 bases agree with TRBD1. The germline V gene encodes CDR1 GTSNPN and CDR2 SVGIG (reference sequence). V shed 5 bases and J 4 bases; nucleotides not matched to a gene: 7. CDR3 length equals 15 residues. The CDR3 DNA reads TGTGCCTGGCATCAGGGGGCAGCAGGGGCCAACGTCCTGACTTTC. Its protein product is CAWHQGAAGANVLTF.

J is TRBJ2-3 and V is TRBV11-1; the match to TRBD2 covers 10 bases. V gave up 0 bases and J gave up 5 bases; unmatched junction bases: 8. The germline gives CDR1 SGHAT, CDR2 FQDESV (reference sequence). The length of the CDR3 is 17 residues. CDR3: CASSLAPSGSGEDTQYF. The CDR3, as DNA: TGTGCCAGCAGCTTAGCCCCTAGCGGGAGCGGTGAAGATACGCAGTATTTT.

This clone was found a few times. J is TRBJ1-1 and V is TRBV6-1; D is unresolved. Germline V CDR1 and CDR2: MNHNS, SASEGT. The V gene lost 6 bases and the J gene lost 7 bases, with 9 bases spanning the gap. The CDR3 contains 11 residues. The CDR3 nucleotides are TGTGCCAGCAGACAGTCCCTTGAAGCTTTCTTT. Its protein product is CASRQSLEAFF.

This clone was picked up a small number of times. The CDR3 DNA reads as TGTGCCAGCCGCAGTTTGGAAGAGACCCAGTACTTC. Translated: CASRSLEETQYF. This chain links TRBV27 with TRBJ2-5; no reliable D call. Trimming took off 8 bases at V and 3 bases at J, with 10 bases between the two ends. This CDR3 comprises 12 residues. CDR1 and CDR2 from the germline V gene are MNHEY and SMNVEV (reference sequence).

The table lists this clone with many counts. The same CDR3 arises from other DNA sequences in this sample as well. This chain uses TRBV5-1 with TRBJ2-7; TRBD1 matches 9 bases. The length of the CDR3 is 14 residues. J lost 2 bases, V lost 5 bases, and 5 bases had no gene match. Per germline, CDR1 SGHRS and CDR2 YFSETQ. CDR3 sequence (DNA): TGCGCCAGCAGAACCGGGACAGGGACCTACGAGCAGTACTTC. This translates into CASRTGTGTYEQYF.

This chain connects TRBV7-3 to TRBJ1-5; maybe TRBD1 (5 bases). Trimming removed 0 bases at V and 7 bases at J, with 25 bases between. This CDR3 has 19 amino acids. Germline values: CDR1 SGHTA, CDR2 FQGTGA. CDR3 sequence reads: CASSLTEVGGARAAQPQHF. The CDR3 DNA follows: TGTGCCAGCAGCTTAACTGAGGTTGGCGGGGCCAGGGCAGCGCAGCCCCAGCATTTT.

This clone was detected many times. This chain joins TRBV30 and TRBJ2-2, with unresolved D. The CDR3 spans 13 residues. The germline gives CDR1 GTSNPN, CDR2 SVGIG (reference sequence). V lost 2 bases and J lost 4, with 8 bases in between. The CDR3 is CAWSRLSTGELFF. DNA of the CDR3: TGTGCCTGGAGTCGACTCTCCACCGGGGAGCTGTTTTTT.